This is a list of T cell receptor beta chains from one sample in a study of blood T cells in healthy people across ages. Each CDR3 protein gets one entry after TCRdb re-called the 5' RACE reads with MiXCR. The data show around 970,000 distinct CDR3 sequences, roughly half seen once. The sample consisted of blood. These receptors were obtained from a woman aged 60-70 years in good health. Each CDR3 is given without its conserved first and last residue. Each record gives: J gene, V gene, CDR3 protein.

>TRBJ2-2|TRBV10-3
AELDENTGELF
>TRBJ2-7|TRBV20-1
SASVPTSGSREQY
>TRBJ1-2|TRBV25-1
ASSPRAGSGYT
>TRBJ2-2|TRBV3-1
ASSQPSVLWSTGELF
>TRBJ2-1|TRBV5-1
ASRLAAYNEQF
>TRBJ2-1|TRBV10-3
AIKGREGAYNEQF
>TRBJ2-3|TRBV15
ATSREASGFTDTQY
>TRBJ1-2|TRBV6-6
ASSYSGQGKYGYT
>TRBJ2-3|TRBV20-1
SADWGRSTDTQY
>TRBJ2-3|TRBV27
ANSLMKGTGTQY
>TRBJ2-6|TRBV14
ASSQVLQGVSSGANVLT
>TRBJ2-7|TRBV6-5
ASSYVGPEEYEQY
>TRBJ2-7|TRBV12-3/TRBV12-4
ASSSRSGWVNEQY
>TRBJ2-6|TRBV4-1
ASRKPRQSSGANVLT
>TRBJ2-1|TRBV11-2
ASTPMTTAYNEQF
>TRBJ1-1|TRBV15
ATSRTQNTEAF
>TRBJ2-1|TRBV5-1
ASSPLGLDEQF
>TRBJ1-1|TRBV5-6
ASNSAMNTEAF
>TRBJ2-2|TRBV28
ASSSPGQGARELF
>TRBJ2-5|TRBV2
ASREGGGRSQETQY